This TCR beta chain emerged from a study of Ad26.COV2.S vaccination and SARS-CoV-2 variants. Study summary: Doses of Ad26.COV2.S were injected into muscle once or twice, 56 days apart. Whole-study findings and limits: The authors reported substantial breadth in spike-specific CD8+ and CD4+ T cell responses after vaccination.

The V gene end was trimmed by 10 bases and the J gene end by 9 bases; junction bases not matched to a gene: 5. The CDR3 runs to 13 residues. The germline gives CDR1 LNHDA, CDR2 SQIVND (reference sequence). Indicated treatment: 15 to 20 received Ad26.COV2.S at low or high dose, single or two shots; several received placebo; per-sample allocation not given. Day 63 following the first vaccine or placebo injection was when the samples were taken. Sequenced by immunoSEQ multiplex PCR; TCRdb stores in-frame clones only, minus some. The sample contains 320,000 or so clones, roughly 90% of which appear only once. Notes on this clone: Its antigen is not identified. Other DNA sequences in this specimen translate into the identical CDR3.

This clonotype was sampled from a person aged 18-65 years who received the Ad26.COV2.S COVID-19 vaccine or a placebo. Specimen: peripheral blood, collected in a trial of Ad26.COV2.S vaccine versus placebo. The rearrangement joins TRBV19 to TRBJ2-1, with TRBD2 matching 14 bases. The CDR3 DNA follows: TGTGCCACTGGACTAGCGGGAGGCAGTGAGCAGTTCTTC. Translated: CATGLAGGSEQFF.